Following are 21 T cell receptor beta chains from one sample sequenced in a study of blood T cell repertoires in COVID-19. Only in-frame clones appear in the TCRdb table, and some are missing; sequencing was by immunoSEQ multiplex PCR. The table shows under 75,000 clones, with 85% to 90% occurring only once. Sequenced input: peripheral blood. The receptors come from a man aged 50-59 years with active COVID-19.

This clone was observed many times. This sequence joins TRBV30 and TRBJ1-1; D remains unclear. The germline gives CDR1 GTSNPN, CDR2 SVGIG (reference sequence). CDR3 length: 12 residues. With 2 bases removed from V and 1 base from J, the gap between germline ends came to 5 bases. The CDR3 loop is CAWSPENTEAFF. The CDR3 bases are TGTGCCTGGAGTCCAGAGAACACTGAAGCTTTCTTT.

CDR3 nucleotide sequence: TGTGCCAGCAGCTCGCCACCACAGGGGGTTAACACTGAAGCTTTCTTT. Encoded protein: CASSSPPQGVNTEAFF. This rearrangement joins TRBV7-2 to TRBJ1-1; 8 nucleotides agree with TRBD1. Germline CDR1 reads SGHTA; CDR2 reads FQGNSA. Trimming at V came to 4 bases and at J to 2 bases, leaving 9 bases not matched to a gene. The CDR3 length is 16 residues.

The CDR3 spells CASGLRGADTQYF. CDR3 nucleotide sequence: TGCGCCAGCGGTTTAAGGGGCGCAGATACGCAGTATTTT. V is TRBV10-1 and J is TRBJ2-3, with a possible D match to TRBD1 (5 bases). Trimming took 8 bases from V and 4 from J, leaving 13 bases between them. The CDR3 consists of 13 residues. The germline V gene has CDR1 WNHNN and CDR2 SYGVQD (reference sequence).

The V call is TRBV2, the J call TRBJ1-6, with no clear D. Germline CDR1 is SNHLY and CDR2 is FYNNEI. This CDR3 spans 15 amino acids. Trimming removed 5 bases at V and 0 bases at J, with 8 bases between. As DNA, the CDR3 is TGTGCCAGCAGTTTTTCGAGCTCCTATAATTCACCCCTCCACTTT. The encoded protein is CASSFSSSYNSPLHF.

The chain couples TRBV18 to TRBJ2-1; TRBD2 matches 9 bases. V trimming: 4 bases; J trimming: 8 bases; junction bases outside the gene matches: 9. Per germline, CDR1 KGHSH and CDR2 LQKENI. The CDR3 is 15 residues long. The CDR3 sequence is CASSLTAGGIDEQFF. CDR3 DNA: TGTGCCAGCTCACTGACCGCGGGGGGGATCGATGAGCAGTTCTTC.

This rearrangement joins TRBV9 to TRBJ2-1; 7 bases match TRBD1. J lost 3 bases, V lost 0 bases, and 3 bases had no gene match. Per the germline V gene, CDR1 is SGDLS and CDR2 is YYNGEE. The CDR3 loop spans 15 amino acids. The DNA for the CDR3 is TGTGCCAGCAGCGTAGAAGGGGGCTTCTACAATGAGCAGTTCTTC. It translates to CASSVEGGFYNEQFF.

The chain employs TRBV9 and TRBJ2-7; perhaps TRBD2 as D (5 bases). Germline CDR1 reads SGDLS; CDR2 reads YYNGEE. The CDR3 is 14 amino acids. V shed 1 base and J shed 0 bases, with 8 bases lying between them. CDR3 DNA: TGTGCCAGCAGCGTAACAGCGGCCTCCTACGAGCAGTACTTC. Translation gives CASSVTAASYEQYF.

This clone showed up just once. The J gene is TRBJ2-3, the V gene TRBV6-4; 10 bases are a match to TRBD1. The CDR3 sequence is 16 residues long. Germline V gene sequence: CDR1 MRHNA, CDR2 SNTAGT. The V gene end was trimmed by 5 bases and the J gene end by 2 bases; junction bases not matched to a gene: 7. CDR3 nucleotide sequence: TGTGCCAGCAGTTTTACCGGGACAGGGGCCACAGATACGCAGTATTTT. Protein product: CASSFTGTGATDTQYF.

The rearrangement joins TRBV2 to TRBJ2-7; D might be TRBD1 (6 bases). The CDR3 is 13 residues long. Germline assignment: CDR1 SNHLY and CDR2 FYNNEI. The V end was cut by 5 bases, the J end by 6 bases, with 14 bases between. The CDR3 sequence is CASSRTAPLEQYF. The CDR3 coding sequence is TGTGCCAGCAGTAGGACAGCACCCCTCGAGCAGTACTTC.

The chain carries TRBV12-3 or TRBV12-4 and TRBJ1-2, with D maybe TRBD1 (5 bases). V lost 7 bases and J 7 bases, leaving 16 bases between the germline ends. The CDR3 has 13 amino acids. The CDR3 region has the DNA TGTGCCAGCATCCCGATCAGGGAGGGTGGCTACACCTTC. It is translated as CASIPIREGGYTF.

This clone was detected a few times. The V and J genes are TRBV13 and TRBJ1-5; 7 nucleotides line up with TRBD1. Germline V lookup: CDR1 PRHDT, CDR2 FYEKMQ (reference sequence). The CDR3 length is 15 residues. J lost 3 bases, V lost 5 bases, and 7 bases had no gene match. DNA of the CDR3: TGTGCCAGCAGCGCGAAGGGGACAGACAATCAGCCCCAGCATTTT. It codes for CASSAKGTDNQPQHF.

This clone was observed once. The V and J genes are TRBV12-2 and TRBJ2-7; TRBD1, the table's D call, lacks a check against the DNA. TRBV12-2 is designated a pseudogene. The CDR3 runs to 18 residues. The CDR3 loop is CASRRGSQGATNTYEQYF. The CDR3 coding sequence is TGTGCAAGTCGCCGAGGGTCCCAGGGGGCCACTAACACCTACGAGCAGTACTTC.

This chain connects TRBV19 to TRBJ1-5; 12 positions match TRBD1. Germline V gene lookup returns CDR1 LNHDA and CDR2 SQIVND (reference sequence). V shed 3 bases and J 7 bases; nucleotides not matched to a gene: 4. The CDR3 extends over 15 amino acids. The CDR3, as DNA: TGTGCCAGTAGTATGGGACAGGGGGCGGGGCAGCCCCAGCATTTT. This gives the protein CASSMGQGAGQPQHF.

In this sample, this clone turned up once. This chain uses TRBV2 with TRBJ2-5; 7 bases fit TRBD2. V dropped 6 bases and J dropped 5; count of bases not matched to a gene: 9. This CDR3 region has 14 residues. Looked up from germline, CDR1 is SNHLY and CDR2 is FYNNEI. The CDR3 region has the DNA TGTGCCAGCAGGGCGGGGGTAGGAGGGGAGACCCAGTACTTC. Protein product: CASRAGVGGETQYF.

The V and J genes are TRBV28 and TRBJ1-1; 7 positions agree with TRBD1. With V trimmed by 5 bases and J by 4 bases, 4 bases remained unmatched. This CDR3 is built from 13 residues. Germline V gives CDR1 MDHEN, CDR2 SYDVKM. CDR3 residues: CASSTGDRTEAFF. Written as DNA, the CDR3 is TGTGCCAGCAGTACAGGGGATCGCACTGAAGCTTTCTTT.

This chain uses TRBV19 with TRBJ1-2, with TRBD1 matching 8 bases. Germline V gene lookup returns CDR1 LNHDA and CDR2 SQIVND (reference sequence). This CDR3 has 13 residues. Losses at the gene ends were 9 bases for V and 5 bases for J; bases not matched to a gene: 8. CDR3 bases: TGTGCCAGCCGGGACAGGAGTGGGTATGGCTACACCTTC. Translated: CASRDRSGYGYTF. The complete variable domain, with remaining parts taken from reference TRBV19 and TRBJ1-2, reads DGGITQSPKYLFRKEGQNVTLSCEQNLNHDAMYWYRQDPGQGLRLIYYSQIVNDFQKGDIAEGYSVSREKKESFPLTVTSAQKNPTAFYLCASRDRSGYGYTFGSGTRLTVV.

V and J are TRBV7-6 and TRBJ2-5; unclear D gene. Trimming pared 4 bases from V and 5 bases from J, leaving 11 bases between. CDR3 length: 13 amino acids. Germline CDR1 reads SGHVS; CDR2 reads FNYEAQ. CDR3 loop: CASSYYSLETQYF. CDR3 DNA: TGTGCCAGCAGCTATTACTCTCTGGAGACCCAGTACTTC.

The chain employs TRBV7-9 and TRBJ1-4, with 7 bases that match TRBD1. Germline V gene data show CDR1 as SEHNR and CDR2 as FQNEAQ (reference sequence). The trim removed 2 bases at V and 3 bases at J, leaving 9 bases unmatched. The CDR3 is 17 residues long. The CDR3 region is CASSLRATGTANEKLFF. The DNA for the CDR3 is TGTGCCAGCAGCTTAAGAGCTACCGGGACAGCTAATGAAAAACTGTTTTTT.

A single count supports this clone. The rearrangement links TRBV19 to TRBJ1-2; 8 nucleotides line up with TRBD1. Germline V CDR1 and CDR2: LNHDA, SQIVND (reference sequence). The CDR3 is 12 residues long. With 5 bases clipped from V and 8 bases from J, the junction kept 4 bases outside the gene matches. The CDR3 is CASSLRTGGYTF. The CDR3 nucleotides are TGTGCCAGTAGTCTCCGGACAGGGGGCTACACCTTC.

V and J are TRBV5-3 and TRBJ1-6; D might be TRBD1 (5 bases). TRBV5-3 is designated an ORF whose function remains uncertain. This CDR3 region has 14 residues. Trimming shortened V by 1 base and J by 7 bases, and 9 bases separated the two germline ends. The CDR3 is CARSLWGGNSPLHF. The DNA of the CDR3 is TGTGCCAGAAGCTTGTGGGGGGGGAATTCACCCCTCCACTTT.

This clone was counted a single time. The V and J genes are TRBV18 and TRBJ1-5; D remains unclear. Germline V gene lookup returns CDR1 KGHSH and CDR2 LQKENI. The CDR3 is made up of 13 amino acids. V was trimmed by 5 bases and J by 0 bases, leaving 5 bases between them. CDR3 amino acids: CASSRDSNQPQHF. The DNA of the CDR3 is TGTGCCAGCTCAAGAGATAGCAATCAGCCCCAGCATTTT. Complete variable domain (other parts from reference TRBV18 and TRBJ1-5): NAGVMQNPRHLVRRRGQEARLRCSPMKGHSHVYWYRQLPEEGLKFMVYLQKENIIDESGMPKERFSAEFPKEGPSILRIQQVVRGDSAAYFCASSRDSNQPQHFGDGTRLSIL.